The source of this T cell receptor (beta chain) is a study of blood T cell repertoires in COVID-19. Study at large: COVID-19 samples, acute and convalescent, were from the United States, Italy and Spain. PBMCs, B-cell-depleted T cells, or T cells were the source of the cDNA or gDNA that made up the material.

Methods used by the authors: Estimation of nucleated cell counts was performed using reference gene primer amplification. The data were produced by immunoSEQ multiplex PCR, yet TCRdb's version contains in-frame clones alone and is incomplete. Clone size and the V and J calls come from that table; the DNA yielded D and trimming. The table has nearly 350,000 clones, 80% to 90% seen once. The CDR3 covers 16 residues. Germline loops: CDR1 LGHNT, CDR2 FRNRAP. V gave up 2 bases and J gave up 6 bases; unmatched junction bases: 8. The receptor's source is a woman in her forties or fifties with COVID-19, enrolled during active disease. Sequencing used peripheral blood. V is TRBV12-5 and J is TRBJ2-4, with TRBD1 matching over 9 bases. The CDR3 protein is CASGLNEGQGINIQYF. The CDR3 nucleotides read TGTGCTAGTGGTTTGAATGAGGGACAGGGAATAAACATTCAGTACTTC.